This TCR beta chain came from a study of T cells in Graves' hyperthyroidism and ophthalmopathy. Study information: The blood sample was taken at first diagnosis, before treatment began.

Lactation, pregnancy, other autoimmune disease or uncontrolled infection excluded patients. Diagnoses used clinical symptoms, serum thyroxine and TRAb, thyroid ultrasound and orbital computed tomography. Study-wide points: Patients with ophthalmopathy were separated from those with stable hyperthyroidism by a 13 V-J model.

V lost 0 bases, J lost 3 bases, and 5 bases stayed unmatched. Germline V gene sequence: CDR1 SEHNR, CDR2 FQNEAQ (reference sequence). CDR3 size: 15 residues. This clonotype has a single count. Its specificity is unknown. Amplification targeted TCR beta CDR3 regions from RNA transcripts. The HTBI primer set drove a first-round RT-PCR of the TCR CDR3. TCRdb re-called the multiplex PCR reads with MiXCR, one entry per CDR3 protein. This table has over 150,000 distinct CDR3 sequences, approximately 17% appearing once. The receptor's source is a woman between 45 and 60 years old with Graves' hyperthyroidism. This chain joins TRBV7-9 and TRBJ2-7, with TRBD1 matching 7 bases. Specimen: blood. In DNA form, the CDR3 reads TGTGCCAGCAGCTTAGCCCGGGACAGAGGCTACGAGCAGTACTTC. This codes for CASSLARDRGYEQYF. The whole variable domain, remainder taken from reference TRBV7-9 and TRBJ2-7, is DTGVSQNPRHKITKRGQNVTFRCDPISEHNRLYWYRQTLGQGPEFLTYFQNEAQLEKSRLLSDRFSAERPKGSFSTLEIQRTEQGDSAMYLCASSLARDRGYEQYFGPGTRLTVT.